Following are 32 T cell receptor beta chains from one sample sequenced in a study of shared clonotypes between healthy human individuals. TCRdb keeps only in-frame clones here, not all; method: immunoSEQ multiplex PCR. The table has 550,000 to 750,000 clones, around 95% seen once; the top ten hold approximately 0.1%. Naive CD8 cells lacked CD45RO and underwent positive selection for CCR7, leaving out terminally differentiated effector memory CD45RA+ cells. Material: naive CD8+ T cells sorted from blood. The receptors were sampled from a woman in her twenties or thirties in good health.

The V call is TRBV5-1, the J call TRBJ2-1, with 12 bases fitting TRBD1. The CDR3 spans 15 residues. Germline V CDR1 and CDR2: SGHRS, YFSETQ. V was clipped by 3 bases and J by 5 bases; unmatched bases: 3. Here the CDR3 DNA reads TGCGCCAGCAGCTCCCGGGACAGGGGGCACAATGAGCAGTTCTTC. Its translation: CASSSRDRGHNEQFF.

The chain joins TRBV28 to TRBJ1-1; 11 bases map to TRBD1. The CDR3 spans 16 residues. The junction had 9 bases not matched to a gene; V was cut back by 6 bases and J by 3 bases. Looked up from germline, CDR1 is MDHEN and CDR2 is SYDVKM. In nucleotides, the CDR3 is TGTGCCAGCAGAGCCGGACAGGGGGCATTGGACACTGAAGCTTTCTTT. Translating gives CASRAGQGALDTEAFF.

Turning to this clone: Different DNA sequences within this sample yield the same CDR3. The CDR3 coding sequence is TGCGCCAGCAGCCATAGTACAGGGAGCTACGAGCAGTACTTC. Amino acids: CASSHSTGSYEQYF. The chain recombines TRBV4-1 with TRBJ2-7; D may be TRBD1 (6 bases). V lost 3 bases, J lost 3 bases, and 12 bases lay in between. The CDR3 sequence is 14 residues long. Germline values: CDR1 MGHRA, CDR2 YSYEKL.

The V gene is TRBV28, the J gene TRBJ1-1, with 8 bases fitting TRBD1. Germline CDR1 and CDR2: MDHEN and SYDVKM. The length of the CDR3 is 14 residues. The junction had 8 bases not matched to a gene; V was cut back by 6 bases and J by 5 bases. The DNA of the CDR3 is TGTGCCAGCAGACCCGACAGGGGACGGACTGAAGCTTTCTTT. It codes for CASRPDRGRTEAFF.

The genes are TRBV13 and TRBJ2-1, with 13 bases fitting TRBD2. CDR1 and CDR2 from the germline V gene are PRHDT and FYEKMQ (reference sequence). The length of the CDR3 is 17 residues. J gave up 9 bases and V 4 bases, and 12 bases lay outside the gene matches. CDR3 sequence (DNA): TGTGCCAGCAGCTCAAAATTCGGACTAGCGGGAGAGCCTGAGCAGTTCTTC. Encoded protein: CASSSKFGLAGEPEQFF. Based on the CDR3 plus reference TRBV13 and TRBJ2-1, the full variable domain is AAGVIQSPRHLIKEKRETATLKCYPIPRHDTVYWYQQGPGQDPQFLISFYEKMQSDKGSIPDRFSAQQFSDYHSELNMSSLELGDSALYFCASSSKFGLAGEPEQFFGPGTRLTVL.

The chain uses TRBV18 and TRBJ2-5; possible D gene TRBD1, 5 bases. The CDR3 has 15 amino acids. Germline V lookup: CDR1 KGHSH, CDR2 LQKENI. V lost 0 bases, J lost 3 bases, and 11 bases lay in between. The CDR3 nucleotides read TGTGCCAGCTCACCACCACGTTTCAGGGAAGAGACCCAGTACTTC. It encodes CASSPPRFREETQYF.

This chain joins TRBV19 and TRBJ2-4; TRBD2 might be the D (7 bases). The CDR3 runs 15 residues. The germline gives CDR1 LNHDA, CDR2 SQIVND (reference sequence). The V and J ends lost 5 bases and 9 bases respectively, with 20 bases between them. DNA for the CDR3: TGTGCCAGTAGTGTCGGGGCAGGGGAGGGGACCATTCAGTACTTC. Its translation is CASSVGAGEGTIQYF. Using reference TRBV19 and TRBJ2-4 for the parts outside the CDR3, the full variable domain is DGGITQSPKYLFRKEGQNVTLSCEQNLNHDAMYWYRQDPGQGLRLIYYSQIVNDFQKGDIAEGYSVSREKKESFPLTVTSAQKNPTAFYLCASSVGAGEGTIQYFGAGTRLSVL.

The chain has TRBV2 and TRBJ2-6; D could derive from TRBD1 or TRBD2 (5 bases each). The CDR3 sequence is 17 residues long. Germline V gene lookup returns CDR1 SNHLY and CDR2 FYNNEI. The V end was cut by 1 base, the J end by 4 bases, with 14 bases between. The CDR3 DNA reads as TGTGCCAGCAGTGAAGAAGCAGGGACGGCCGGGGCCAACGTCCTGACTTTC. Translated: CASSEEAGTAGANVLTF.

In its sample, this clone was seen once. The V gene is TRBV28, the J gene TRBJ1-2; tentatively, D is TRBD1 (5 bases). Between the trimmed V and J ends, which lost 4 bases and 4 bases, there was a span of 7 bases. CDR1 MDHEN and CDR2 SYDVKM come from the germline V gene. The CDR3 runs to 12 residues. Here the CDR3 DNA reads TGTGCCAGCAGTTACGGGACCTATGGCTACACCTTC. The encoded protein is CASSYGTYGYTF.

The chain has TRBV27 and TRBJ2-1, with 16 nucleotides matching TRBD2. Germline CDR1 is MNHEY and CDR2 is SMNVEV (reference sequence). Trimming at V came to 6 bases and at J to 12 bases, leaving 8 bases not matched to a gene. This CDR3 has 15 amino acids. The CDR3 reads CASSRGTSGRGGQFF. The CDR3 DNA is TGTGCCAGCAGCCGCGGGACTAGCGGGAGGGGGGGGCAGTTCTTC.

This chain joins TRBV29-1 and TRBJ1-1, with TRBD1 matching over 7 bases. The CDR3 has 13 residues. Trimming removed 6 bases from V and 0 bases from J; junction bases left unmatched: 4. The germline V gene encodes CDR1 SQVTM and CDR2 ANQGSEA. The CDR3, as DNA: TGCAGCGTAGCCGGGACAGTGAACACTGAAGCTTTCTTT. Its translation: CSVAGTVNTEAFF.

The chain combines TRBV5-6 with TRBJ1-1; a weak D match, TRBD1 (5 bases). Between the trimmed V and J ends, which lost 0 bases and 10 bases, there was a span of 10 bases. Per the germline V gene, CDR1 is SGHDT and CDR2 is YYEEEE. The CDR3 runs to 12 residues. The CDR3 sequence: CASSLGGTVAFF. DNA for the CDR3: TGTGCCAGCAGCTTGGGGGGGACGGTAGCTTTCTTT.

This rearrangement joins TRBV28 to TRBJ1-5; D is ambiguous. Germline CDR1 is MDHEN and CDR2 is SYDVKM. The CDR3 is made up of 14 amino acids. V was cut by 3 bases and J by 0 bases, with 6 bases left in between. Here the CDR3 reads CASSLQISNQPQHF. DNA of the CDR3: TGTGCCAGCAGTTTGCAGATTAGCAATCAGCCCCAGCATTTT.

This clone has a single count. The chain uses TRBV21-1 and TRBJ1-2; TRBD1, the table's D call, was not compared with the DNA. TRBV21-1 is a pseudogene segment. CDR3 length equals 16 residues. This CDR3 reads CASSKGGRQGQGGYTF. Written as DNA, the CDR3 is TGTGCCAGCAGCAAAGGAGGGAGACAGGGCCAAGGTGGCTACACCTTC.

The rearrangement joins TRBV9 to TRBJ2-7, with TRBD1 identical over 9 bases. The ends lost 4 bases at V and 3 bases at J; junction bases unmatched: 2. Germline lookup yields CDR1 SGDLS and CDR2 YYNGEE. The CDR3 is made up of 13 amino acids. The CDR3 DNA is TGTGCCAGCAGCCCGGGACAGGGCTACGAGCAGTACTTC. This gives the protein CASSPGQGYEQYF.

The V and J genes are TRBV6-5 and TRBJ2-1; tentative D call: TRBD1 (6 bases). Trimming removed 4 bases at V and 4 bases at J, with 11 bases between. This CDR3 is 14 amino acids long. The germline V gene encodes CDR1 MNHEY and CDR2 SVGAGI. As DNA, the CDR3 is TGTGCCAGCAGTTTTGGGACATTATACAATGAGCAGTTCTTC. Translating gives CASSFGTLYNEQFF.

The chain is built from TRBV5-6 and TRBJ2-7; either TRBD1 or TRBD2 may fit D (6 bases each). The germline gives CDR1 SGHDT, CDR2 YYEEEE. CDR3 length equals 15 residues. Trimming removed 2 bases from V and 4 bases from J, with 16 bases in between. CDR3 sequence: CASSLGGLAQYEQYF. The CDR3 DNA sequence: TGTGCCAGCAGCTTAGGGGGGTTAGCCCAGTACGAGCAGTACTTC.

V is TRBV28 and J is TRBJ1-3; D is possibly TRBD1 (5 bases). The CDR3 runs 15 residues. Germline V gene sequence: CDR1 MDHEN, CDR2 SYDVKM. V was clipped by 5 bases and J by 0 bases, with 11 bases between them. CDR3 loop: CASSDRASSGNTIYF. The DNA for the CDR3 is TGTGCCAGCAGTGACAGAGCGAGCTCTGGAAACACCATATATTTT.

This chain links TRBV7-9 with TRBJ2-5; D unresolved. Trimming removed 5 bases at V and 7 bases at J, with 8 bases between. This CDR3 is 11 amino acids long. The V gene's germline CDR1 is SEHNR and CDR2 FQNEAQ (reference sequence). In DNA form, the CDR3 reads TGTGCCAGCAGCCCTCCCGGGACCCAGTACTTC. Encoded protein: CASSPPGTQYF.

This sequence joins TRBV27 and TRBJ2-5, with 9 bases fitting TRBD2. The CDR3 covers 16 residues. Looked up from germline, CDR1 is MNHEY and CDR2 is SMNVEV (reference sequence). V trimming: 0 bases; J trimming: 9 bases; junction bases outside the gene matches: 11. CDR3 in amino acids: CASSLSGGRDQGAQYF. The CDR3, as DNA: TGTGCCAGCAGTTTATCCGGCGGGAGGGATCAAGGGGCCCAGTACTTC.

This clone showed up just once. In DNA, the CDR3 is TGTGCCAGCAGCTGGGGACATTCCTCATCCTACGAGCAGTACTTC. Translated: CASSWGHSSSYEQYF. The V call is TRBV7-8, the J call TRBJ2-7; D possibly corresponds to TRBD1 (6 bases). This CDR3 region has 15 residues. The V end lost 4 bases, the J end lost 1 base, and 14 bases lay between the germline ends. Germline V lookup: CDR1 SGHVS, CDR2 FQNEAQ. Full variable domain (outside the CDR3, taken from reference TRBV7-8 and TRBJ2-7): GAGVSQSPRYKVAKRGQDVALRCDPISGHVSLFWYQQALGQGPEFLTYFQNEAQLDKSGLPSDRFFAERPEGSVSTLKIQRTQQEDSAVYLCASSWGHSSSYEQYFGPGTRLTVT.

This chain connects TRBV6-7 to TRBJ2-5, with D unclear. TRBV6-7 is marked as an open reading frame, function uncertain. Trimming pared 4 bases from V and 3 bases from J, leaving 9 bases between. The CDR3 covers 13 residues. The CDR3 DNA is TGTGCCAGCAGTTCCTATGGAAAAGAGACCCAGTACTTC. Its protein is CASSSYGKETQYF.

The chain joins TRBV28 to TRBJ2-7; 10 bases match TRBD1. Germline V gene lookup returns CDR1 MDHEN and CDR2 SYDVKM. The CDR3 is made up of 18 amino acids. J gave up 5 bases and V 4 bases, and 17 bases lay outside the gene matches. CDR3 sequence (DNA): TGTGCCAGCAGTTCCCCTCGTGGCCAGGACAGGGGGTGGAACGAGCAGTACTTC. It encodes CASSSPRGQDRGWNEQYF.

The gene calls are TRBV27 and TRBJ2-7; D may be TRBD2 (6 bases). V was shortened by 1 base and J by 3 bases, with 7 bases between the two germline ends. The CDR3 runs 13 residues. The germline CDR1 and CDR2 sequences are MNHEY and SMNVEV (reference sequence). CDR3 sequence (DNA): TGTGCCAGCAGTTTATGGCGGGACTACGAGCAGTACTTC. Residues: CASSLWRDYEQYF.

The rearrangement joins TRBV28 to TRBJ2-7; D may match TRBD1 or TRBD2 (5 bases each). V lost 7 bases, J lost 0 bases, and 10 bases lay in between. The germline V gene encodes CDR1 MDHEN and CDR2 SYDVKM. CDR3 length: 13 residues. The CDR3 DNA follows: TGTGCCAGCACCTGGGACGGCTCCTACGAGCAGTACTTC. Translated, it gives CASTWDGSYEQYF. Using reference TRBV28 and TRBJ2-7 for the parts outside the CDR3, the full variable domain is DVKVTQSSRYLVKRTGEKVFLECVQDMDHENMFWYRQDPGLGLRLIYFSYDVKMKEKGDIPEGYSVSREKKERFSLILESASTNQTSMYLCASTWDGSYEQYFGPGTRLTVT.

This clone was recorded only once. Other DNA sequences in this specimen translate into the identical CDR3. V usage is TRBV5-1 and J usage is TRBJ1-1; unclear D gene. The V end lost 0 bases, the J end lost 0 bases, and 6 bases lay between the germline ends. Germline lookup yields CDR1 SGHRS and CDR2 YFSETQ. The CDR3 runs 14 residues. CDR3 amino acids: CASSLVGVNTEAFF. The CDR3 DNA sequence: TGCGCCAGCAGCTTGGTTGGGGTGAACACTGAAGCTTTCTTT. Supplemented by reference TRBV5-1 and TRBJ1-1, the full variable domain reads KAGVTQTPRYLIKTRGQQVTLSCSPISGHRSVSWYQQTPGQGLQFLFEYFSETQRNKGNFPGRFSGRQFSNSRSEMNVSTLELGDSALYLCASSLVGVNTEAFFGQGTRLTVV.

The genes are TRBV6-5 and TRBJ2-1, with D possibly matching TRBD1 (7 bases). Germline CDR1 MNHEY, CDR2 SVGAGI. Trimming left V 6 bases short and J 6 bases short, with 18 bases between. The CDR3 is 15 residues long. This chain's CDR3 is CASRVAEGGGNEQFF. CDR3 nucleotide sequence: TGTGCCAGCAGGGTAGCGGAAGGGGGCGGCAATGAGCAGTTCTTC.

This clone appeared a few times. The chain combines TRBV7-3 with TRBJ1-1, with D perhaps TRBD1 (6 bases). CDR3 size: 13 residues. V lost 3 bases, J lost 7 bases, and 12 bases lay in between. Germline CDR1 and CDR2: SGHTA and FQGTGA. The CDR3 is CASSFTGGGEAFF. DNA of the CDR3: TGTGCCAGCAGCTTCACCGGGGGCGGTGAAGCTTTCTTT.

The J gene is TRBJ2-7, the V gene TRBV28, with 7 positions matching TRBD2. Germline loops: CDR1 MDHEN, CDR2 SYDVKM. The CDR3 sequence is 10 residues long. CDR3 DNA sequence: TGTGCTAGCGGGCTTAACGAGCAGTACTTC. Amino acids: CASGLNEQYF. The full variable domain, rest sourced from reference TRBV28 and TRBJ2-7, is DVKVTQSSRYLVKRTGEKVFLECVQDMDHENMFWYRQDPGLGLRLIYFSYDVKMKEKGDIPEGYSVSREKKERFSLILESASTNQTSMYLCASGLNEQYFGPGTRLTVT.

Notes on this clone: Other DNA sequences within the sample encode an identical CDR3. This chain joins TRBV27 and TRBJ2-3; 14 bases are shared with TRBD2. Germline V gene sequence: CDR1 MNHEY, CDR2 SMNVEV (reference sequence). This CDR3 comprises 15 residues. Losses at the gene ends were 5 bases for V and 7 bases for J; bases not matched to a gene: 5. CDR3 residues: CASSAGTSGSNTQYF. In nucleotides, the CDR3 is TGTGCCAGCAGTGCCGGGACTAGCGGGAGTAATACGCAGTATTTT.

The table lists this clone with a count of one. The chain recombines TRBV28 with TRBJ2-3; 9 nucleotides line up with TRBD2. Trimming removed 8 bases from V and 4 bases from J; junction bases left unmatched: 7. The CDR3 is made up of 14 amino acids. CDR1 is MDHEN, CDR2 SYDVKM, per germline. The CDR3 loop is CASDIAGASDTQYF. The CDR3 nucleotides are TGTGCCAGCGACATAGCGGGAGCCTCAGATACGCAGTATTTT.

The chain joins TRBV5-6 to TRBJ2-3; possible D gene TRBD1, 6 bases. V shed 4 bases and J shed 2 bases, with 17 bases lying between them. From germline, CDR1 is SGHDT and CDR2 YYEEEE. This CDR3 has 16 amino acids. CDR3 loop: CASSTAGTTNTDTQYF. CDR3 in DNA: TGTGCCAGCAGCACTGCCGGGACAACAAACACAGATACGCAGTATTTT.